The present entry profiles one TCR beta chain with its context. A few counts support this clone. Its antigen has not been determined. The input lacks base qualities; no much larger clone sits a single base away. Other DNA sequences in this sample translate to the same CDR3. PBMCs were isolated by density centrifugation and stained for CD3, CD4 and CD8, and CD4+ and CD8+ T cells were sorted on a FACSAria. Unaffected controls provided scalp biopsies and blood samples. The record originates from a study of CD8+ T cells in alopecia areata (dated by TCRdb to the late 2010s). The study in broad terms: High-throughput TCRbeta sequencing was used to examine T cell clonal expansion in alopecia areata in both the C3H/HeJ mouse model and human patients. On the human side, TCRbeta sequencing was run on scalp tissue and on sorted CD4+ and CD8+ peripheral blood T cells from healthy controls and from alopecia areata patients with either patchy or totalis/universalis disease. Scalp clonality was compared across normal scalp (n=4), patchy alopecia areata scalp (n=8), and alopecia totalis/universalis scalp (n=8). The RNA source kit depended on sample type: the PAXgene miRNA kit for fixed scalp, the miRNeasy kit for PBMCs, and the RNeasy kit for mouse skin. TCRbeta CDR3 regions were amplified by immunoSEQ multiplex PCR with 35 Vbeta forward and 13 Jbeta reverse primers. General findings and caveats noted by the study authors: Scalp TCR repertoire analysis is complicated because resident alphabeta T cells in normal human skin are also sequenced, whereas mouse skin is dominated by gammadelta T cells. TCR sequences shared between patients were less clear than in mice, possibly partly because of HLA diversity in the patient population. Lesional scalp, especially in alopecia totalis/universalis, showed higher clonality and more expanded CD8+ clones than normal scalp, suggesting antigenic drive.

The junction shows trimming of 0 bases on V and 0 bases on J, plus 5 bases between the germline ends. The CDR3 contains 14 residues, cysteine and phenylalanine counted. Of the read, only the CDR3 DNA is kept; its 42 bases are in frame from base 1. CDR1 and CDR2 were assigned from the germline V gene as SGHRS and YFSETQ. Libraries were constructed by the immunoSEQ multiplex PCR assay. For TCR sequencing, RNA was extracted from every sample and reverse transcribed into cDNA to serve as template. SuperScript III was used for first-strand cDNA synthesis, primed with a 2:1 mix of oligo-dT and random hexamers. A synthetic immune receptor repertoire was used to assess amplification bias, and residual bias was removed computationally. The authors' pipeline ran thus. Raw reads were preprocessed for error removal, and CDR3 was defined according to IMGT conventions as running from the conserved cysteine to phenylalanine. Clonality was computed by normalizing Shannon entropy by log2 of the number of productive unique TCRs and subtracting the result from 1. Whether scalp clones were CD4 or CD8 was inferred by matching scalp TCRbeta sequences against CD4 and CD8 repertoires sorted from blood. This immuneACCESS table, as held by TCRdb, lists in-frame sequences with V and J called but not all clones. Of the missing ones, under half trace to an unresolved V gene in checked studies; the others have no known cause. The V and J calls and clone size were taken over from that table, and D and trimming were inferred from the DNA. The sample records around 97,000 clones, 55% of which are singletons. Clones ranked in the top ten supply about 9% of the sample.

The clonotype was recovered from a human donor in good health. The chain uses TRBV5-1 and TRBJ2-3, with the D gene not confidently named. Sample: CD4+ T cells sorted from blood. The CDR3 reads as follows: CASSLGRSTDTQYF. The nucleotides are TGCGCCAGCAGCTTGGGCAGGAGCACAGATACGCAGTATTTT.